These 21 T cell receptor beta chains originate from one sample sequenced in a study of regulatory T cells in long-lasting Graves disease. TCR beta libraries were built with iRepertoire HTBI primers and Arm-PCR of CDR3 regions. TCRdb re-derived calls from the multiplex PCR reads in MiXCR, one entry per CDR3 protein. This sample has hundreds of thousands of distinct CDR3 sequences, with 20% found just once. Time point defined: persistent/refractory GD, antithyroid drugs over 5 years with positive TRAb. Researchers made the TCR library from RNA that was extracted from PBMCs. The sample was peripheral blood mononuclear cells (PBMCs), taken when the disease was refractory, from a patient treated with antithyroid drugs. These TCRs come from a female donor with Graves disease.

This chain links TRBV20-1 with TRBJ1-2, with D hard to call. Trimming removed 0 bases from V and 7 bases from J, with 9 bases in between. Germline CDR1 is DFQATT and CDR2 is SNEGSKA (reference sequence). The CDR3 has 12 amino acids. CDR3 residues: CSARDPGSGYTF. CDR3 in DNA: TGCAGTGCTAGAGATCCGGGAAGTGGCTACACCTTC.

This clonotype was picked up many times. At one end the junction does not follow the germline gene, possibly because of a read error. The genes are TRBV2 and TRBJ1-5; weak D call: TRBD1 (5 bases). Germline values: CDR1 SNHLY, CDR2 FYNNEI. This CDR3 has 19 residues. CDR3 residues: CAISEDGGWGSYSNQPQHF. For the CDR3, the DNA is TGTGCCATCAGTGAAGATGGGGGGTGGGGGAGCTACTCAAATCAGCCCCAGCATTTT.

This chain links TRBV5-6 with TRBJ2-7; no clear D gene. The germline gives CDR1 SGHDT, CDR2 YYEEEE. The CDR3 spans 13 residues. Trimming stripped 4 bases from V and 3 bases from J, with 11 bases between. The CDR3 sequence is CASSPASDYEQYF. CDR3 DNA: TGTGCCAGCAGCCCCGCTTCGGACTACGAGCAGTACTTC.

This clonotype was counted a few times. The chain carries TRBV29-1 and TRBJ1-1; TRBD1 might be the D (5 bases). The CDR3 has 12 residues. V was shortened by 1 base and J by 5 bases, with 8 bases between the two germline ends. The germline V gene encodes CDR1 SQVTM and CDR2 ANQGSEA. CDR3 protein: CSVEVGTTEAFF. CDR3 DNA sequence: TGCAGCGTTGAAGTTGGGACTACTGAAGCTTTCTTT.

Worth noting for this clonotype: This may be a read error: a much more frequent sequence differs by one nucleotide. This chain links TRBV29-1 with TRBJ2-6; 8 nucleotides line up with TRBD1. The trim removed 6 bases at V and 1 base at J, leaving 11 bases unmatched. CDR1 SQVTM and CDR2 ANQGSEA come from the germline V gene. The CDR3 has 17 amino acids. The DNA for the CDR3 is TGCAGCGTCAAAAAGACAGGGGATGCTTCTGGGGCCAACGTCCTGACTTTC. Residues: CSVKKTGDASGANVLTF.

A few counts support this clonotype. V gene TRBV28 combines with J gene TRBJ2-7; TRBD2 agrees at 7 bases. The germline V gene encodes CDR1 MDHEN and CDR2 SYDVKM. The V and J ends lost 7 bases and 3 bases, in that order; junction bases with no gene match: 6. CDR3 size: 13 residues. CDR3 region: CASNPGGLYEQYF. The CDR3 DNA follows: TGTGCCAGCAACCCGGGAGGTCTCTACGAGCAGTACTTC.

At least ten counts were recorded for this clonotype. The V and J genes are TRBV3-1 and TRBJ2-5, with D hard to call. Trimming shortened V by 1 base and J by 5 bases, and 17 bases separated the two germline ends. This CDR3 has 16 residues. The germline CDR1 and CDR2 sequences are LGHDT and YNNKEL (reference sequence). CDR3 DNA sequence: TGTGCCAGCAGCCAAGTCGGGCGTTCCAGGCGTGAGACCCAGTACTTC. Protein sequence: CASSQVGRSRRETQYF.

The table lists this clonotype with many counts. The chain combines TRBV5-1 with TRBJ2-7; 7 bases line up with TRBD2. Per the germline V gene, CDR1 is SGHRS and CDR2 is YFSETQ. After removal of 4 bases from V and 7 bases from J, the junction contained 8 bases not matched to a gene. The CDR3 loop spans 13 amino acids. CDR3 region: CASSEQPAGEQYF. The CDR3 DNA is TGCGCCAGCAGCGAGCAGCCAGCGGGGGAGCAGTACTTC.

Concerning this clonotype: Since a much larger clone is just one base distant, this may be a read error. This rearrangement joins TRBV11-1 to TRBJ2-2; D is possibly TRBD2 (6 bases). CDR3 size: 15 residues. Germline V gives CDR1 SGHAT, CDR2 FQDESV (reference sequence). The CDR3 loop reads CASSLGGLNPGELFF. The CDR3 DNA follows: TGTGCCAGCAGCCTTGGAGGGTTGAACCCCGGGGAGCTGTTTTTT.

Regarding this clonotype: This may be a read error, as it is one base from a much larger clone. The chain recombines TRBV16 with TRBJ1-2; D gene uncertain. Germline CDR1 and CDR2: KGHSY and FQNENV. This CDR3 region has 14 residues. CDR3 bases: TGTGCCAGCAGCCAATTTAGCCTTAACTATGGCTACATCTTC. Amino acids: CASSQFSLNYGYIF. The full variable domain, in which reference TRBV16 and TRBJ1-2 provide the parts outside the CDR3, is GEEVAQTPKHLVRGEGQKAKLYCAPIKGHSYVFWYQQVLKNEFKFLISFQNENVFDETGMPKERFSAKCLPNSPCSLEIQATKLEDSAVYFCASSQFSLNYGYIFGSGTRLTVV.

This chain links TRBV5-5 with TRBJ1-5; D is possibly TRBD1 (6 bases). The CDR3 covers 16 residues. V dropped 2 bases and J dropped 4 bases, with 16 bases sitting between them. Germline V gene sequence: CDR1 SGHKS, CDR2 YYEKEE (reference sequence). CDR3 sequence reads: CASSLVVRGQNQPQHF. CDR3 DNA sequence: TGTGCCAGCAGCTTAGTGGTCAGGGGTCAGAATCAGCCCCAGCATTTT. The full variable domain, rest sourced from reference TRBV5-5 and TRBJ1-5, is DAGVTQSPTHLIKTRGQQVTLRCSPISGHKSVSWYQQVLGQGPQFIFQYYEKEERGRGNFPDRFSARQFPNYSSELNVNALLLGDSALYLCASSLVVRGQNQPQHFGDGTRLSIL.

On this clonotype: A much larger clone is a single base away; this may be a read error. This CDR3 is CACHRVGTEAFF. As DNA, the CDR3 is TGTGCCTGTCACAGGGTTGGCACTGAAGCTTTCTTT. The rearrangement uses TRBV2 and TRBJ1-1; D possibly corresponds to TRBD1 (6 bases). This CDR3 has 12 amino acids. CDR1 is SNHLY, CDR2 FYNNEI, per germline. V lost 11 bases and J lost 4, with 14 bases in between.

This chain connects TRBV7-9 to TRBJ2-7; possible D gene TRBD1, 6 bases. V gave up 1 base and J gave up 7 bases, with 8 bases separating them. The CDR3 consists of 12 residues. The germline CDR1 and CDR2 sequences are SEHNR and FQNEAQ (reference sequence). This CDR3 reads CASSLGQAEQYF. CDR3 DNA: TGTGCCAGCAGCTTAGGACAGGCTGAGCAGTACTTC.

To note about this clonotype: A much larger clone lies one base from this, so it may be a read error. This chain links TRBV11-2 with TRBJ2-1, with 8 bases aligning to TRBD1. The CDR3 covers 16 residues. From germline, CDR1 is SGHAT and CDR2 FQNNGV. Here the CDR3 reads CASGLDSGQVYNEQFF. CDR3 bases: TGTGCCAGCGGCTTAGATTCGGGACAGGTGTACAATGAGCAGTTCTTC.

The chain has TRBV20-1 and TRBJ1-2; 11 bases are a match to TRBD1. Germline CDR1 and CDR2: DFQATT and SNEGSKA (reference sequence). Unmatched junction bases numbered 9, after V lost 6 bases and J lost 6 bases. The CDR3 consists of 14 residues. CDR3 region: CSATSGTGGDGYTF. CDR3 in DNA: TGCAGTGCCACCTCCGGGACAGGGGGTGATGGCTACACCTTC.

This clonotype was detected only a few times. V gene TRBV28 combines with J gene TRBJ2-2; 8 positions match TRBD2. Germline-derived CDR1 and CDR2 are MDHEN and SYDVKM. The CDR3 extends over 15 amino acids. Trimming at V came to 3 bases and at J to 6 bases, leaving 6 bases not matched to a gene. The CDR3 sequence: CASSFSPGGSGELFF. The DNA of the CDR3 is TGTGCCAGCAGTTTCTCTCCGGGAGGGTCCGGGGAGCTGTTTTTT.

This clonotype was found a few times. J is TRBJ2-2 and V is TRBV12-3 or TRBV12-4, with TRBD2 as a possible D gene (6 bases). Trimming took 6 bases from V and 4 from J, leaving 15 bases between them. The CDR3 consists of 15 residues. CDR3 residues: CASSTQEGITGELFF. CDR3 DNA: TGTGCCAGCAGCACGCAGGAGGGGATCACCGGGGAGCTGTTTTTT.

The table lists this clonotype with many counts. The gene calls are TRBV27 and TRBJ2-7, with no clear D. Germline values: CDR1 MNHEY, CDR2 SMNVEV (reference sequence). Trimming removed 0 bases at V and 7 bases at J, with 10 bases between. The CDR3 runs to 13 residues. The CDR3 region has the DNA TGTGCCAGCAGTTTATCCGGCCGGCGGGAGCAGTACTTC. Translation: CASSLSGRREQYF.

There are many counts of this clonotype. The chain recombines TRBV6-2 or TRBV6-3 with TRBJ2-7; TRBD1 matches 9 bases. This CDR3 region has 16 residues. Per germline, CDR1 MNHEY and CDR2 SVGEGT. V trimming: 4 bases; J trimming: 3 bases; junction bases outside the gene matches: 10. The CDR3 nucleotides read TGTGCCAGCAGTTCCCCCGTCGGGACAGGGAACTACGAGCAGTACTTC. It yields the protein CASSSPVGTGNYEQYF.

The rearrangement joins TRBV4-3 to TRBJ2-7; possible D gene TRBD1, 5 bases. Looked up from germline, CDR1 is LGHNA and CDR2 is YSLEER. The CDR3 loop spans 14 amino acids. With 1 base removed from V and 3 bases from J, the gap between germline ends came to 10 bases. The CDR3 is CASSQGVTDYEQYF. CDR3 nucleotide sequence: TGCGCCAGCAGCCAAGGGGTGACAGACTACGAGCAGTACTTC.

This clonotype was seen a few times. The rearrangement links TRBV19 to TRBJ2-7; D is perhaps TRBD1 (5 bases). CDR3 size: 14 residues. Germline CDR1 and CDR2: LNHDA and SQIVND (reference sequence). The V gene lost 2 bases and the J gene lost 3 bases, with 11 bases spanning the gap. The CDR3 spells CASSINPTGYEQYF. The DNA of the CDR3 is TGTGCCAGTAGTATAAACCCCACAGGCTACGAGCAGTACTTC.